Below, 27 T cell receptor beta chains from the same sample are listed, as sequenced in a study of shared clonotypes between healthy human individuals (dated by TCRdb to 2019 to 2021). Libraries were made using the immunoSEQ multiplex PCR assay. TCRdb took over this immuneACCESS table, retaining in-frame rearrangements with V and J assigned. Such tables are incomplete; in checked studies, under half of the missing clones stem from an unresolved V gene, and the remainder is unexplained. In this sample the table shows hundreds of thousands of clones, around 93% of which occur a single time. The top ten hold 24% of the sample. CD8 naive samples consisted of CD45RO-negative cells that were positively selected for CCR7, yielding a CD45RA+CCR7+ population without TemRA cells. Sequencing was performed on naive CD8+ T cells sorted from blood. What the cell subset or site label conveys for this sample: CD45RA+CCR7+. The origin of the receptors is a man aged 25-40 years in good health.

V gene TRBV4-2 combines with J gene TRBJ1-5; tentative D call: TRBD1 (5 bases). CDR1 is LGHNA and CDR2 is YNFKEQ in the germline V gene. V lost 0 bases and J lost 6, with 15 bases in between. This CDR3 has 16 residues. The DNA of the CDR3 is TGTGCCAGCAGCCAAGATTCTTTATCAGGGTTTCAGCCCCAGCATTTT. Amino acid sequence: CASSQDSLSGFQPQHF.

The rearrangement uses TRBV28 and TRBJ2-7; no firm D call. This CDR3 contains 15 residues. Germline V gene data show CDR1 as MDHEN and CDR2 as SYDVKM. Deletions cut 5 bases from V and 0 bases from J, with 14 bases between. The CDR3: CASSIPRRSSYEQYF. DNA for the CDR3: TGTGCCAGCAGTATCCCGCGGCGGAGCTCCTACGAGCAGTACTTC.

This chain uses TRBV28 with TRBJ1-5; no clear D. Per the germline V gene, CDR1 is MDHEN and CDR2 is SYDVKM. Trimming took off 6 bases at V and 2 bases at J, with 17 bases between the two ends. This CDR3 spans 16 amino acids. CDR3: CASRTLARSGNQPQHF. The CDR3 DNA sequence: TGTGCCAGCAGGACCCTAGCGAGGTCAGGCAATCAGCCCCAGCATTTT. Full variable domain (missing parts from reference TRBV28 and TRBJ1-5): DVKVTQSSRYLVKRTGEKVFLECVQDMDHENMFWYRQDPGLGLRLIYFSYDVKMKEKGDIPEGYSVSREKKERFSLILESASTNQTSMYLCASRTLARSGNQPQHFGDGTRLSIL.

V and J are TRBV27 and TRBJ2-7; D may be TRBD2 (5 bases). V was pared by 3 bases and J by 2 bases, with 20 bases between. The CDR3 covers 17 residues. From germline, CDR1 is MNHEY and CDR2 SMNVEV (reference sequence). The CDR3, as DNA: TGTGCCAGCAGTTTCATAGCGCCGCACAGACAAGCCTACGAGCAGTACTTC. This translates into CASSFIAPHRQAYEQYF.

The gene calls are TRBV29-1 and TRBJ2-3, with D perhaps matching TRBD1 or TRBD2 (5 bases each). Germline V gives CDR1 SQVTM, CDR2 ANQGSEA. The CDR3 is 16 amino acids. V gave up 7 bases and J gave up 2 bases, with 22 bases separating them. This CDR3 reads CSADGTAEVFTDTQYF. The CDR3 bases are TGCAGCGCAGACGGGACGGCAGAGGTATTCACAGATACGCAGTATTTT.

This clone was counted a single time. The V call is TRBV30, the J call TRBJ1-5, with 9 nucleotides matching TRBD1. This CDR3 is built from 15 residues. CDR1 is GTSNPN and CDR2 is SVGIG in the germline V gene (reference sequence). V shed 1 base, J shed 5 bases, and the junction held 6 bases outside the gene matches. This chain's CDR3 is CAWSGGQGSYQPQHF. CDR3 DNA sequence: TGTGCCTGGAGTGGGGGACAGGGATCCTATCAGCCCCAGCATTTT.

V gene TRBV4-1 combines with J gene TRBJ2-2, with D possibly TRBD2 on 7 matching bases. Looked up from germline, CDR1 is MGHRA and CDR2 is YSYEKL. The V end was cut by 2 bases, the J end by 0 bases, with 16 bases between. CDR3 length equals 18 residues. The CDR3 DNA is TGCGCCAGCAGCCAAAAGGGGGGACTACTTACGAACACCGGGGAGCTGTTTTTT. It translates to CASSQKGGLLTNTGELFF.

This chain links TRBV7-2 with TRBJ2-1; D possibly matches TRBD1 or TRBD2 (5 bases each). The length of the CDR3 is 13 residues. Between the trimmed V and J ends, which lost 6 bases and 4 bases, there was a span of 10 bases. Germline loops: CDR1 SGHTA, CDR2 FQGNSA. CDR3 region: CASSMGDYNEQFF. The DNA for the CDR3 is TGTGCCAGCAGTATGGGGGATTACAATGAGCAGTTCTTC.

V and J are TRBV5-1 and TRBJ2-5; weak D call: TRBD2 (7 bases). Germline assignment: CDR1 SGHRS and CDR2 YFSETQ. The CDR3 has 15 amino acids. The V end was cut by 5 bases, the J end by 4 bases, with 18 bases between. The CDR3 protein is CASRRTRGIGETQYF. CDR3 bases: TGCGCCAGCAGACGGACTAGGGGGATAGGAGAGACCCAGTACTTC.

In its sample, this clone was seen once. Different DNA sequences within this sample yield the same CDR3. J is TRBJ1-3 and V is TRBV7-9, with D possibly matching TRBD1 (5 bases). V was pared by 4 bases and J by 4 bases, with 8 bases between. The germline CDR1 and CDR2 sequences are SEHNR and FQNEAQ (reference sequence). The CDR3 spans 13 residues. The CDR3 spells CASSSGTGNTIYF. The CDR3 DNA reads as TGTGCCAGCAGCTCCGGGACGGGAAACACCATATATTTT.

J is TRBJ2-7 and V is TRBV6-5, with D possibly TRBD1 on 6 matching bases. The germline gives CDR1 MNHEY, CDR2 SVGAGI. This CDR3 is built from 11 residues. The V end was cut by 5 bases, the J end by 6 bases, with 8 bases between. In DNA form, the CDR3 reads TGTGCCAGCAGTGGGGGCTTCGAGCAGTACTTC. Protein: CASSGGFEQYF.

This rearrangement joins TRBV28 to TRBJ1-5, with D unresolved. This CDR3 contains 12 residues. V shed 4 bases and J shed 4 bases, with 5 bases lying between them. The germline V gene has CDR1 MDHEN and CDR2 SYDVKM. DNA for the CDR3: TGTGCCAGCAGTTATCGAAATCAGCCCCAGCATTTT. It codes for CASSYRNQPQHF.

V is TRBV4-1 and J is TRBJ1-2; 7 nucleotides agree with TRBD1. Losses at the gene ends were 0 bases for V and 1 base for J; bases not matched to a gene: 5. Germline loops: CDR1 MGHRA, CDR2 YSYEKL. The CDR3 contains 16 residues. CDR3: CASSQDGTAFNYGYTF. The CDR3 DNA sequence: TGCGCCAGCAGCCAAGATGGGACAGCGTTTAACTATGGCTACACCTTC.

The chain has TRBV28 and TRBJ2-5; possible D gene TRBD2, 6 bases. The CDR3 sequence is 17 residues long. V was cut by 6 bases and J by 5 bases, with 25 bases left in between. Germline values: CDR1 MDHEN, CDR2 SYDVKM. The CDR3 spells CASRTSPTRAAWETQYF. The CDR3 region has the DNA TGTGCCAGCAGAACGTCGCCGACTAGGGCGGCGTGGGAGACCCAGTACTTC.

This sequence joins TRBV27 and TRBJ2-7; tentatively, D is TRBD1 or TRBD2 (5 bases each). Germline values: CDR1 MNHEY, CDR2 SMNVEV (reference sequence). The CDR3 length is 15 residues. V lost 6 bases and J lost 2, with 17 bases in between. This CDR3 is CASRFTPGPTYEQYF. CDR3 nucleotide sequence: TGTGCCAGCAGATTTACCCCGGGACCTACCTACGAGCAGTACTTC.

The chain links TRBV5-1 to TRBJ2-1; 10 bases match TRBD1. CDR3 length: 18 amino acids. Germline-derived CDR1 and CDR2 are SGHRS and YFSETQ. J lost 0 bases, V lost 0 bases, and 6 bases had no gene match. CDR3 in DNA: TGCGCCAGCAGCTTGGCGGGGACAGGGGTTAGCTCCTACAATGAGCAGTTCTTC. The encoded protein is CASSLAGTGVSSYNEQFF.

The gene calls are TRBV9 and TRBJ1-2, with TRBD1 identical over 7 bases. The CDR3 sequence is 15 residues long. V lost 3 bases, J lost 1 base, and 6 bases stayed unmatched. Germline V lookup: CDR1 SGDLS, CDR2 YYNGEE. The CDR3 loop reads CASSGRDSHNYGYTF. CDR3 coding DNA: TGTGCCAGCAGCGGACGGGACAGCCATAACTATGGCTACACCTTC.

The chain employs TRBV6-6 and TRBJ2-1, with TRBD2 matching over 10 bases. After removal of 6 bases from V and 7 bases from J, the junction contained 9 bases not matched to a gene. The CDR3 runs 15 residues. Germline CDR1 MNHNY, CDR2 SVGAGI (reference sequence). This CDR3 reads CASRGGLAGVNEQFF. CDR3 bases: TGTGCCAGCAGAGGAGGGCTAGCGGGAGTTAATGAGCAGTTCTTC.

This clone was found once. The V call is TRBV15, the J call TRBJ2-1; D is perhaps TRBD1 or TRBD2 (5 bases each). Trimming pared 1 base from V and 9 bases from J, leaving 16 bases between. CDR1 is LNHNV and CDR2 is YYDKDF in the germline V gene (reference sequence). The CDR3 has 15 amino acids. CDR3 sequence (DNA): TGTGCCACCAGCAGAGTTGGGACCGCTCGCGGTGAGCAGTTCTTC. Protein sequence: CATSRVGTARGEQFF.

CDR3 sequence: CASSLKGQGSYEQYF. The CDR3 DNA reads TGTGCCAGCAGCTTAAAAGGACAGGGATCCTACGAGCAGTACTTC. The V call is TRBV7-6, the J call TRBJ2-7; 8 nucleotides agree with TRBD1. Germline CDR1 SGHVS, CDR2 FNYEAQ. The V gene end was trimmed by 2 bases and the J gene end by 1 base; junction bases not matched to a gene: 4. The CDR3 extends over 15 amino acids.

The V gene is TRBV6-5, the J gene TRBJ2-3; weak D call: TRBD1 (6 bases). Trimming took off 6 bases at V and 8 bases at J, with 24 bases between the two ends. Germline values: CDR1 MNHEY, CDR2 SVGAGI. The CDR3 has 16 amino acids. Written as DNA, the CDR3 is TGTGCCAGCAGCTACGGTACGGAATTCAGGGGAGCTACGCAGTATTTT. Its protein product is CASSYGTEFRGATQYF.

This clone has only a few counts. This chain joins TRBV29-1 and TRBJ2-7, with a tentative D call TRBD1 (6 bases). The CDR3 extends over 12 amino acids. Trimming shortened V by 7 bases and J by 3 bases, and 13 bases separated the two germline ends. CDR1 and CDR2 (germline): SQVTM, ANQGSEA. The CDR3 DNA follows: TGCAGCGCCTCGACAGGTGGCTACGAGCAGTACTTC. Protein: CSASTGGYEQYF.

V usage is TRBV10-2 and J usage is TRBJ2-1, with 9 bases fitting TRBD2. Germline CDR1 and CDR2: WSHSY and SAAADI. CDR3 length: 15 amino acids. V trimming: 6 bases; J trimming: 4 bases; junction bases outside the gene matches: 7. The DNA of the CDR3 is TGCGCCAGCAGAAGCGGGAGGAGTCTATACAATGAGCAGTTCTTC. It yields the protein CASRSGRSLYNEQFF.

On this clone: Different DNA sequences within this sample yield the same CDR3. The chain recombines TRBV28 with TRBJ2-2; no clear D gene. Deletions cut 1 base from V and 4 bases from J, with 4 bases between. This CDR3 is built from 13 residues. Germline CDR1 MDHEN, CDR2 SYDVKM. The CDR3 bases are TGTGCCAGCAGTTTATTTGGCACCGGGGAGCTGTTTTTT. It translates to CASSLFGTGELFF.

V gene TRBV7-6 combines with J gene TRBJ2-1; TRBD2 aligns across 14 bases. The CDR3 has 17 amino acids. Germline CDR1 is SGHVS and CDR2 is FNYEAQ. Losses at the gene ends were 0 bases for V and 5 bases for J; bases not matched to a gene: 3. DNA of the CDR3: TGTGCCAGCAGCTTAGCGTGGGGACTAGCGGGAGACAATGAGCAGTTCTTC. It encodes CASSLAWGLAGDNEQFF.

CDR3 coding DNA: TGTGCCAGCAGTCCCCGTCTAGCGGGAAGATACGAGCAGTACTTC. This translates into CASSPRLAGRYEQYF. V and J are TRBV28 and TRBJ2-7; 9 bases map to TRBD2. CDR1 is MDHEN and CDR2 is SYDVKM in the germline V gene. This CDR3 spans 15 amino acids. V lost 5 bases to trimming and J lost 4 bases; unmatched junction nucleotides: 9. The entire variable domain, with the rest obtained from reference TRBV28 and TRBJ2-7, is as follows: DVKVTQSSRYLVKRTGEKVFLECVQDMDHENMFWYRQDPGLGLRLIYFSYDVKMKEKGDIPEGYSVSREKKERFSLILESASTNQTSMYLCASSPRLAGRYEQYFGPGTRLTVT.

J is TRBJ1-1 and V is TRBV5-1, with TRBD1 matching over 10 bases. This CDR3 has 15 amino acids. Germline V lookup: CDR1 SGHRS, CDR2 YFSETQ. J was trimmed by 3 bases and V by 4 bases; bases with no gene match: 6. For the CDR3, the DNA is TGCGCCAGCAGCCAACTGACAGGGGGCGACACTGAAGCTTTCTTT. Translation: CASSQLTGGDTEAFF.